The 16 T cell receptor beta chains below were found in one sample sequenced in a study of blood T cell repertoires in COVID-19. TCRdb's table, derived via immunoSEQ multiplex PCR, lists solely in-frame clones and lacks some. The sample contains 250,000 to 300,000 clones, 65% to 85% of which appear only once. Sample: peripheral blood. All receptors come from a man older than 75 with acute or convalescent COVID-19.

The chain has TRBV7-9 and TRBJ1-5; TRBD1 is a possible D gene (5 bases). The CDR3 contains 15 residues. The germline CDR1 and CDR2 sequences are SEHNR and FQNEAQ (reference sequence). V was trimmed by 1 base and J by 4 bases, leaving 11 bases between them. CDR3 in amino acids: CASSLVGGVNQPQHF. In DNA, the CDR3 is TGTGCCAGCAGCTTAGTCGGGGGGGTGAATCAGCCCCAGCATTTT.

This chain links TRBV10-2 with TRBJ1-6; possibly TRBD1 for D (6 bases). Germline V gene lookup returns CDR1 WSHSY and CDR2 SAAADI. V was pared by 0 bases and J by 6 bases, with 18 bases between. The CDR3 has 18 residues. The CDR3 is CASSESMPAGASNSPLHF. In DNA form, the CDR3 reads TGCGCCAGCAGTGAGTCGATGCCCGCAGGGGCTAGTAATTCACCCCTCCACTTT.

This clone was counted a single time. This rearrangement joins TRBV5-1 to TRBJ2-2; tentatively, D is TRBD2 (5 bases). From germline, CDR1 is SGHRS and CDR2 YFSETQ. V lost 5 bases and J 1 base, leaving 9 bases between the germline ends. There are 14 residues in the CDR3. The CDR3 sequence is CASRAERNTGELFF. The CDR3 coding sequence is TGCGCCAGCAGAGCGGAAAGGAACACCGGGGAGCTGTTTTTT.

The J gene is TRBJ2-3, the V gene TRBV9, with 15 bases that match TRBD2. V shed 3 bases, J shed 6 bases, and the junction held 5 bases outside the gene matches. The length of the CDR3 is 16 residues. Germline-derived CDR1 and CDR2 are SGDLS and YYNGEE. The CDR3 sequence is CASSAGLAGGWDTQYF. The CDR3, as DNA: TGTGCCAGCAGCGCGGGACTAGCGGGAGGTTGGGATACGCAGTATTTT.

The chain carries TRBV6-5 and TRBJ2-5, with 10 nucleotides matching TRBD2. The CDR3 totals 14 residues. V trimming: 7 bases; J trimming: 4 bases; junction bases outside the gene matches: 6. Looked up from germline, CDR1 is MNHEY and CDR2 is SVGAGI. The CDR3 nucleotides are TGTGCCAGCACGTGGCTAGCGGGGGCAGAGACCCAGTACTTC. Amino acid sequence: CASTWLAGAETQYF.

The chain couples TRBV12-3 or TRBV12-4 to TRBJ1-5; 7 bases are a match to TRBD1. Trimming at V came to 7 bases and at J to 4 bases, leaving 4 bases not matched to a gene. The CDR3 runs to 13 residues. CDR3 nucleotide sequence: TGTGCCAGCATGGCAGGGGGAAATCAGCCCCAGCATTTT. The encoded protein is CASMAGGNQPQHF.

The CDR3 region has the DNA TGTGCCAGCAGCTTGGACGGTCAGGGTACAATAGAAGCTTTCTTT. Encoded protein: CASSLDGQGTIEAFF. The V gene is TRBV5-5, the J gene TRBJ1-1; D possibly corresponds to TRBD1 (5 bases). The CDR3 is made up of 15 amino acids. Trimming removed 0 bases at V and 8 bases at J, with 17 bases between. The germline gives CDR1 SGHKS, CDR2 YYEKEE (reference sequence). The entire variable domain, with the rest obtained from reference TRBV5-5 and TRBJ1-1, is as follows: DAGVTQSPTHLIKTRGQQVTLRCSPISGHKSVSWYQQVLGQGPQFIFQYYEKEERGRGNFPDRFSARQFPNYSSELNVNALLLGDSALYLCASSLDGQGTIEAFFGQGTRLTVV.

CDR3 nucleotides: TGTGCCAGCAGCTTACTCTTTGGGGGCAGGGGGTCCTACGAGCAGTACTTC. It specifies CASSLLFGGRGSYEQYF. The chain combines TRBV7-2 with TRBJ2-7; 7 nucleotides align to TRBD1. J gave up 1 base and V 2 bases, and 11 bases lay outside the gene matches. The V gene's germline CDR1 is SGHTA and CDR2 FQGNSA. The CDR3 is 17 amino acids.

This clone was counted between two and nine times. V usage is TRBV5-1 and J usage is TRBJ1-6; D call uncertain. This CDR3 comprises 12 residues. Trimming took 0 bases from V and 9 from J, leaving 4 bases between them. Germline V gene sequence: CDR1 SGHRS, CDR2 YFSETQ. CDR3 bases: TGCGCCAGCAGCTTGGGGGCTTCACCCCTCCACTTT. This encodes CASSLGASPLHF.

CDR3 bases: TGTGCCAGCAGCTCCCTCGGGACAGGGGGGAGTAATGAGCAGTTCTTC. Protein: CASSSLGTGGSNEQFF. J is TRBJ2-1 and V is TRBV7-9, with 11 bases that match TRBD1. Trimming removed 4 bases from V and 7 bases from J; junction bases left unmatched: 9. Germline CDR1 reads SEHNR; CDR2 reads FQNEAQ (reference sequence). CDR3 length equals 16 residues. Filled out from reference TRBV7-9 and TRBJ2-1, the complete variable domain reads DTGVSQNPRHKITKRGQNVTFRCDPISEHNRLYWYRQTLGQGPEFLTYFQNEAQLEKSRLLSDRFSAERPKGSFSTLEIQRTEQGDSAMYLCASSSLGTGGSNEQFFGPGTRLTVL.

The rearrangement links TRBV11-3 to TRBJ1-1; the D is unclear. The CDR3 runs to 13 residues. V was trimmed by 3 bases and J by 1 base, leaving 6 bases between them. From germline, CDR1 is SGHNT and CDR2 YENEEA. CDR3 protein: CASSLSRNTEAFF. The CDR3 nucleotides read TGTGCCAGCAGCTTGTCCAGGAACACTGAAGCTTTCTTT.

The V and J genes are TRBV27 and TRBJ1-6; D ambiguous. Germline V CDR1 and CDR2: MNHEY, SMNVEV (reference sequence). V shed 7 bases and J shed 5 bases, with 6 bases lying between them. CDR3 length: 12 amino acids. The DNA for the CDR3 is TGTGCCAGCATCCAGGATAATTCACCCCTCCACTTT. It is translated as CASIQDNSPLHF.

This chain uses TRBV28 with TRBJ1-3, with D unresolved. Germline V gene sequence: CDR1 MDHEN, CDR2 SYDVKM. V was clipped by 8 bases and J by 2 bases, with 13 bases between them. The CDR3 spans 14 residues. CDR3 sequence (DNA): TGTGCCAGCGGTACAGCCCAAACTGGAAACACCATATATTTT. Translated: CASGTAQTGNTIYF.

This clone has only a few counts. The chain links TRBV19 to TRBJ2-3; TRBD2 aligns across 7 bases. From germline, CDR1 is LNHDA and CDR2 SQIVND (reference sequence). The CDR3 has 14 residues. V dropped 5 bases and J dropped 0; count of bases not matched to a gene: 2. CDR3 nucleotide sequence: TGTGCCAGTAGTGAACTAGCGAGCACAGATACGCAGTATTTT. Protein product: CASSELASTDTQYF.

The J gene is TRBJ2-7, the V gene TRBV28, with TRBD2 matching over 9 bases. The CDR3 has 17 residues. Germline V gene data show CDR1 as MDHEN and CDR2 as SYDVKM. With V trimmed by 3 bases and J by 4 bases, 13 bases remained unmatched. Here the CDR3 reads CASSLSRGRALPYEQYF. The CDR3 nucleotides are TGTGCCAGCAGTTTGTCCCGCGGGAGGGCTCTCCCGTACGAGCAGTACTTC.

This chain links TRBV6-5 with TRBJ1-5; no definite D call. Germline V gives CDR1 MNHEY, CDR2 SVGAGI. V was shortened by 5 bases and J by 8 bases, with 19 bases between the two germline ends. The CDR3 extends over 15 amino acids. DNA of the CDR3: TGTGCCAGCAGTATCCAGACCGGGAACTGGGAGCCCCAGCATTTT. Its protein is CASSIQTGNWEPQHF.